Listed here are 18 T cell receptor beta chains from one sample, sequenced in a study of CD8 T cells in Susac syndrome. Random hexamers served to reverse transcribe about 0.45 to 1 ug RNA. TCRdb analysed the immunoSEQ multiplex PCR reads with MiXCR anew, one entry per CDR3 protein. This table has about 290,000 distinct CDR3 sequences, roughly 90% appearing once. Sequencing was performed on CD8+ T cells from PBMCs. These receptors were collected from a human donor with multiple sclerosis.

The chain combines TRBV7-9 with TRBJ1-1; D not resolved. V shed 1 base and J shed 1 base, with 7 bases lying between them. The CDR3 runs to 14 residues. CDR1 and CDR2 from the germline V gene are SEHNR and FQNEAQ (reference sequence). The CDR3 DNA follows: TGTGCCAGCAGCTTAGGGGTTTCGAACACTGAAGCTTTCTTT. Its translation: CASSLGVSNTEAFF.

The chain recombines TRBV29-1 with TRBJ2-7, with 8 bases aligning to TRBD1. This CDR3 has 14 residues. V shed 5 bases and J 6 bases; nucleotides not matched to a gene: 12. Germline lookup yields CDR1 SQVTM and CDR2 ANQGSEA. CDR3 DNA: TGCAGCGTTTTTTCAGGACAGGGTTCTGTCGAGCAGTACTTC. Translated: CSVFSGQGSVEQYF.

A single count supports this clonotype. The genes are TRBV6-1 and TRBJ2-7; unclear D gene. Looked up from germline, CDR1 is MNHNS and CDR2 is SASEGT. The CDR3 is 14 amino acids. V dropped 2 bases and J dropped 3 bases, with 11 bases sitting between them. CDR3 region: CASSERAGNYEQYF. The CDR3 DNA reads TGTGCCAGCAGTGAAAGGGCCGGTAACTACGAGCAGTACTTC.

The V call is TRBV7-6, the J call TRBJ2-7; 7 positions match TRBD2. Losses at the gene ends were 4 bases for V and 7 bases for J; bases not matched to a gene: 13. The CDR3 loop spans 15 amino acids. Germline V gene lookup returns CDR1 SGHVS and CDR2 FNYEAQ. The CDR3 loop reads CASSSSTGTKKEQYF. The CDR3 nucleotides read TGTGCCAGCAGCTCATCGACCGGGACTAAAAAGGAGCAGTACTTC.

This clonotype was counted once. This chain uses TRBV24-1 with TRBJ2-5, with 11 bases lining up with TRBD2. Germline assignment: CDR1 KGHDR and CDR2 SFDVKD. Trimming took 4 bases from V and 2 from J; bases not matched to a gene: 8. The CDR3 consists of 17 residues. CDR3: CATSDRPGTSGQETQYF. The CDR3 DNA sequence: TGTGCCACCAGTGACCGCCCCGGGACTAGCGGTCAAGAGACCCAGTACTTC.

The chain couples TRBV4-1 to TRBJ2-7; D gene ambiguous. The CDR3 length is 14 residues. Germline lookup yields CDR1 MGHRA and CDR2 YSYEKL. Between the trimmed V and J ends, which lost 4 bases and 3 bases, there was a span of 13 bases. This chain's CDR3 is CASSPTTLGYEQYF. For the CDR3, the DNA is TGCGCCAGCAGCCCCACCACCCTCGGCTACGAGCAGTACTTC.

The CDR3 loop is CASSQDRRYTEAFF. The CDR3 coding sequence is TGTGCCAGCAGCCAAGATCGCCGGTATACTGAAGCTTTCTTT. This chain joins TRBV4-2 and TRBJ1-1; D is ambiguous. CDR1 and CDR2 (germline): LGHNA, YNFKEQ. V lost 0 bases and J 5 bases, leaving 10 bases between the germline ends. The CDR3 has 14 amino acids.

A single count supports this clonotype. The chain recombines TRBV12-3 or TRBV12-4 with TRBJ2-7; D is perhaps TRBD1 (5 bases). Trimming cost V 4 bases and J 3 bases, with 13 bases left between them. The CDR3 loop spans 14 amino acids. CDR3 DNA: TGTGCCAGCAGTTATGACAGCTACCTCTACGAGCAGTACTTC. It encodes CASSYDSYLYEQYF.

The count of this clonotype is one. The chain carries TRBV6-2 or TRBV6-3 and TRBJ1-5; the match to TRBD1 covers 8 bases. CDR3 length: 17 residues. Germline-derived CDR1 and CDR2 are MNHEY and SVGEGT. J lost 4 bases, V lost 2 bases, and 10 bases had no gene match. CDR3 in amino acids: CASSYHTGGAENQPQHF. DNA of the CDR3: TGTGCCAGCAGTTACCACACAGGGGGAGCAGAGAATCAGCCCCAGCATTTT.

This sequence joins TRBV19 and TRBJ2-7; 11 bases are shared with TRBD2. Trimming removed 2 bases from V and 6 bases from J; junction bases left unmatched: 6. CDR1 and CDR2 (germline): LNHDA, SQIVND (reference sequence). This CDR3 is 15 amino acids long. CDR3 DNA: TGTGCCAGTAGTATATTCCCCGGACTAGCGGGCGAGCAGTACTTC. This encodes CASSIFPGLAGEQYF.

This clonotype was recorded only once. The CDR3: CSVEDLTSGSIYNEQFF. CDR3 DNA sequence: TGCAGCGTTGAAGATCTTACTAGCGGGAGTATTTACAATGAGCAGTTCTTC. The chain combines TRBV29-1 with TRBJ2-1, with 11 positions matching TRBD2. The V segment lost 0 bases and the J segment 4 bases; nucleotides outside the gene matches: 8. The CDR3 consists of 17 residues. Germline V gene data show CDR1 as SQVTM and CDR2 as ANQGSEA.

The chain employs TRBV2 and TRBJ2-2, with D perhaps being TRBD1 or TRBD2 (5 bases each). The CDR3 extends over 15 amino acids. Trimming stripped 10 bases from V and 5 bases from J, with 20 bases between. Germline V gene data show CDR1 as SNHLY and CDR2 as FYNNEI. DNA of the CDR3: TGTGCCACCCAGGGTGGCTGGGGACGGACCGGGGAGCTGTTTTTT. Translating it yields CATQGGWGRTGELFF.

For the CDR3, the DNA is TGTGCCTGGAGTGTACACAGGGTCGATGGCTACACCTTC. It translates to CAWSVHRVDGYTF. This chain joins TRBV30 and TRBJ1-2; D is perhaps TRBD1 (6 bases). V gave up 0 bases and J gave up 6 bases, with 11 bases separating them. This CDR3 is 13 amino acids long. The germline gives CDR1 GTSNPN, CDR2 SVGIG (reference sequence).

The V and J genes are TRBV2 and TRBJ2-1, with D possibly being TRBD1 or TRBD2 (6 bases each). This CDR3 has 16 residues. V lost 5 bases, J lost 5 bases, and 19 bases lay in between. CDR1 SNHLY and CDR2 FYNNEI come from the germline V gene. The CDR3 protein is CASSPEGVKTHNEQFF. CDR3 DNA sequence: TGTGCCAGCAGTCCGGAGGGGGTAAAGACACACAATGAGCAGTTCTTC.

The CDR3 DNA reads TGTGCCAGCAGCGGGGGATTCAATCAGCCCCAGCATTTT. This codes for CASSGGFNQPQHF. The V gene is TRBV7-9, the J gene TRBJ1-5, with D possibly being TRBD1 (5 bases). Germline V gives CDR1 SEHNR, CDR2 FQNEAQ (reference sequence). The CDR3 sequence is 13 residues long. V gave up 5 bases and J gave up 3 bases, with 8 bases separating them.

CDR3 in DNA: TGTGCCAGCAGCGCCGACCAGGAGCAGTACTTC. This translates into CASSADQEQYF. This chain connects TRBV9 to TRBJ2-7; D ambiguous. Germline V gene lookup returns CDR1 SGDLS and CDR2 YYNGEE. V gave up 3 bases and J gave up 7 bases, with 8 bases separating them. This CDR3 is 11 amino acids long.

The rearrangement links TRBV9 to TRBJ2-7; D tentatively reads TRBD1 or TRBD2 (5 bases each). Deletions cut 3 bases from V and 7 bases from J, with 14 bases between. This CDR3 is 13 amino acids long. Looked up from germline, CDR1 is SGDLS and CDR2 is YYNGEE. This CDR3 reads CASSETGTGEQYF. DNA of the CDR3: TGTGCCAGCAGCGAGACCGGGACGGGGGAGCAGTACTTC.

This chain links TRBV6-2 or TRBV6-3 with TRBJ2-5; weak D call: TRBD1 (7 bases). Trimming pared 7 bases from V and 2 bases from J, leaving 11 bases between. Looked up from germline, CDR1 is MNHEY and CDR2 is SVGEGT. CDR3 length: 13 residues. The CDR3 nucleotides are TGTGCCAGCACCCCAGGGGGGCAAGAGACCCAGTACTTC. This encodes CASTPGGQETQYF.